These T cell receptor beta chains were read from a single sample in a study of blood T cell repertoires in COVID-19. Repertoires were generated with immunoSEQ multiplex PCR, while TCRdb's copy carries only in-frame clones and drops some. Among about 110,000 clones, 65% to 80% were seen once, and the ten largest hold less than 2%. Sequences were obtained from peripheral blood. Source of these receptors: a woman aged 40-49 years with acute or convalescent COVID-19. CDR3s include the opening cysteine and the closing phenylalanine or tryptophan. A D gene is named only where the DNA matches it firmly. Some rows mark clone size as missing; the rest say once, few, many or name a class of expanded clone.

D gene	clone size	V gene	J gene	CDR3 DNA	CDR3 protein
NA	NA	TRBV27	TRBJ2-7	TGTGCCAGCGCTAACCACTACGAGCAGTACTTC	CASANHYEQYF
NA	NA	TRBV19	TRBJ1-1	TGTGCCAGTAGAACGGGAAAGAACACTGAAGCTTTCTTT	CASRTGKNTEAFF
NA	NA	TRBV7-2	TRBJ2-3	TGTGCCAGCAGGAATCAGGGCACAGATACGCAGTATTTT	CASRNQGTDTQYF
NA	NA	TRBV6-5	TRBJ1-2	TGTGCCAGCAACGACCCGAGGACTAACTATGGCTACACCTTC	CASNDPRTNYGYTF
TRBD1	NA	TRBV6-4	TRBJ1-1	TGTGCCAGCAGTGCTTCGACAGGGACGGGCACTGAAGCTTTCTTT	CASSASTGTGTEAFF
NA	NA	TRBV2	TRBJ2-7	TGTGCCAGCAGTGAAAGTCAGGGGGGAGCCTACGAGCAGTACTTC	CASSESQGGAYEQYF
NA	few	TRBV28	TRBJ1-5	TGTGCCAGCACCCCCCAGTTCGCCCAGCCCCAGCATTTT	CASTPQFAQPQHF
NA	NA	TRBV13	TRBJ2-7	TGTGCCAGCACCCAATTGGGGGGAGCGCGGTCCTCCTACGAGCAGTACTTC	CASTQLGGARSSYEQYF
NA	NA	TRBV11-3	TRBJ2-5	TGTGCCAGCAGCCACCCGGGACTCCAAGAGACCCAGTACTTC	CASSHPGLQETQYF
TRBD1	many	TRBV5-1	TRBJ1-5	TGCGCCAGCAGCCAAGGGACAGGAGATCGGAGCAATCAGCCCCAGCATTTT	CASSQGTGDRSNQPQHF
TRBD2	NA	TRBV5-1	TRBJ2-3	TGCGCCAGCAGCTTGGCGGGTAGCGGGACCCCGGGGGATACGCAGTATTTT	CASSLAGSGTPGDTQYF
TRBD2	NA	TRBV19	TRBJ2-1	TGTGCCAGTGCTAAAACGGTCGCGGGGGGCCTAACCTACAATGAGCAGTTCTTC	CASAKTVAGGLTYNEQFF
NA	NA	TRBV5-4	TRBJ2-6	TGTGCCAGCAGCTTTGGACAGCCTGGGGCCAACGTCCTGACTTTC	CASSFGQPGANVLTF